A selection of T cell receptor beta chains follows, all from one sample in a study of blood T cell repertoires in COVID-19. Profiled with immunoSEQ multiplex PCR; TCRdb holds only in-frame clones, not every one. The sample contains 120,000 or so clones, around four fifths of which appear only once. The sequenced sample was peripheral blood. These receptors came from a human donor in a cohort sampled during active COVID-19. Both conserved end residues are part of each CDR3. D genes are given only for firm matches. Clone size is shown for a subset of rows, as once, few, many or a class of expanded clone.

j_call d_call clone_size v_call cdr3_nt cdr3_aa
TRBJ1-2 TRBD1 few TRBV19 TGTGCCAGTAGTACCCGACAGGGGGCTTCCTATGGCTACACCTTC CASSTRQGASYGYTF
TRBJ2-1 TRBD2 few TRBV7-3 TGTGCCAGCAGCATCCTTAGCGGGAGTGGGTACAATGAGCAGTTCTTC CASSILSGSGYNEQFF
TRBJ2-5 NA NA TRBV6-5 TGTGCCAGCAGTCCACGGGGGATGGGAGAGACCCAGTACTTC CASSPRGMGETQYF
TRBJ2-7 TRBD2 NA TRBV18 TGTGCCAGCTCACGGGAGGGCCCCTCCTACGAGCAGTACTTC CASSREGPSYEQYF
TRBJ2-1 TRBD1 NA TRBV11-2 TGTGCCAGCAGCTCGTACGGGACAGCATACAATGAGCAGTTCTTC CASSSYGTAYNEQFF
TRBJ2-2 NA NA TRBV11-2 TGTGCCAGCAGCCCCACCGGGACCGGGGAGCTGTTTTTT CASSPTGTGELFF
TRBJ1-6 TRBD1 NA TRBV7-8 TGTGCCAGCAGCTTCACAGGGGATAATTCACCCCTCCACTTT CASSFTGDNSPLHF
TRBJ2-7 NA once TRBV2 TGTGCCAGCATTTGGCAGGTTCAGGGGAACGAGCAGTACTTC CASIWQVQGNEQYF
TRBJ1-6 TRBD1 NA TRBV13 TGTGCCAGCAGCTTAGACCCCGGGACAGGGGATTCACCCCTCCACTTT CASSLDPGTGDSPLHF
TRBJ2-5 TRBD1 once TRBV11-2 TGTGCCAGCAGCTTCGACAGGGGGCTGTTGGAAGAGACCCAGTACTTC CASSFDRGLLEETQYF
TRBJ1-1 NA NA TRBV28 TGTGCCAGCAGTCCTACGTTTGGGAACACTGAAGCTTTCTTT CASSPTFGNTEAFF
TRBJ2-7 TRBD2 NA TRBV9 TGTGCCAGCAGCGTAGCAAACGGCGGGAGGAACGAGCAGTACTTC CASSVANGGRNEQYF
TRBJ2-3 NA NA TRBV3-1/TRBV3-2 TGTGCCAGCAGCTCTACCCATTTCAGCACAGATACGCAGTATTTT CASSSTHFSTDTQYF
TRBJ2-5 TRBD2 NA TRBV30 TGTGCCTGCGGGACTAGCTCGGAGACCCAGTACTTC CACGTSSETQYF
TRBJ1-1 NA NA TRBV10-3 TGTGCCATCGCCCGCGGGGGTGATGACACTGAAGCTTTCTTT CAIARGGDDTEAFF
TRBJ2-3 TRBD1 NA TRBV28 TGTGCCAGCAGCCCCACCGGGACAGGGCTTAGAGATACGCAGTATTTT CASSPTGTGLRDTQYF
TRBJ1-2 TRBD1 NA TRBV18 TGTGCCAGCTCACCCTTGACAGGGACCGATGGCTACACCTTC CASSPLTGTDGYTF
TRBJ2-3 TRBD1 NA TRBV12-3/TRBV12-4 TGTGCCAGCAGGCAACAGGGGGATACGCAGTATTTT CASRQQGDTQYF
TRBJ1-2 NA NA TRBV5-1 TGCGCCAGCAGCCGACAGGATTATGGCTACACCTTC CASSRQDYGYTF
TRBJ1-5 TRBD1 NA TRBV19 TGTGCCAGTAGTACGACAGGGGCAGGTCAGCCCCAGCATTTT CASSTTGAGQPQHF
TRBJ2-2 TRBD2 NA TRBV7-2 TGTGCCAGCAGCTTAGTCGGGACTAGCGGGGGAGCGGGGGAGCTGTTTTTT CASSLVGTSGGAGELFF
TRBJ2-3 TRBD2 NA TRBV19 TGTGCCAGTAGTATCTCTGTTAGCGGGAGGGGCACAGATACGCAGTATTTT CASSISVSGRGTDTQYF
TRBJ2-2 TRBD2 NA TRBV6-2/TRBV6-3 TGTGCCAGCAGTTACGGTAGCGGGAGTATCACCGGGGAGCTGTTTTTT CASSYGSGSITGELFF
TRBJ2-1 NA NA TRBV4-1 TGCGCCAGCAGCCAAGATCTGATGGCGGGTGAGCAGTTCTTC CASSQDLMAGEQFF
TRBJ2-7 TRBD2 NA TRBV19 TGTGCCAGTAGTATCAGCGGGAGGGCCTCCTACGAGCAGTACTTC CASSISGRASYEQYF
TRBJ1-4 NA few TRBV10-3 TGTGCCATCAGTGAGTCGACAGAAAAACTGTTTTTT CAISESTEKLFF
TRBJ1-3 NA few TRBV7-2 TGTGCCAGCAGCTTAAGCATGGGAGAAGCTGGAAACACCATATATTTT CASSLSMGEAGNTIYF
TRBJ2-5 TRBD1 NA TRBV6-5 TGTGCCAGCAGAAGGGGGCGATGGGAGACCCAGTACTTC CASRRGRWETQYF
TRBJ2-1 NA NA TRBV4-2 TGTGCCAGCAGCCAAGATCGCGGTGAGCAGTTCTTC CASSQDRGEQFF
TRBJ2-5 TRBD2 NA TRBV29-1 TGCAGCGTTGAGGTGACGGCTAGCGGGAGGACGGCCCAGTACTTC CSVEVTASGRTAQYF
TRBJ2-7 TRBD2 NA TRBV7-2 TGTGCCAGCAGCCTCTGGGGGGGCTCCTACGAGCAGTACTTC CASSLWGGSYEQYF
TRBJ2-1 NA NA TRBV28 TGTGCCAGCAGCCGATCAGGTGTGAGATCCTACAATGAGCAGTTCTTC CASSRSGVRSYNEQFF
TRBJ2-7 TRBD1 NA TRBV27 TGTGCCAGCAGTTTGAGGGGGACAGGGTTGCCTTCGGACGAGCAGTACTTC CASSLRGTGLPSDEQYF
TRBJ2-1 TRBD2 NA TRBV30 TGTGCCTGGGGGAGAGCGGGAGGTCACAATGAGCAGTTCTTC CAWGRAGGHNEQFF
TRBJ2-1 NA once TRBV24-1 TGTGCCACCAGTGACCGGACTGGACTCCGGTTCTTC CATSDRTGLRFF
TRBJ1-2 NA NA TRBV2 TGTGCCAGCCTGACAGGCTCCTATGGCTACACCTTC CASLTGSYGYTF
TRBJ2-3 NA NA TRBV2 TGTGCCGTATATGGCACAGATACGCAGTATTTT CAVYGTDTQYF
TRBJ2-5 NA NA TRBV2 TGTGCCAGCAACATAGGGGGGGGGCCCCAAGAGACCCAGTACTTC CASNIGGGPQETQYF
TRBJ1-4 NA NA TRBV28 TGTGCCAGCATCCAGGGCGGCTCTGGGGAAAAACTGTTTTTT CASIQGGSGEKLFF
TRBJ2-7 NA NA TRBV4-1 TGCGCCAGCAGGCCAGTGGCTGGCGAGCAGTACTTC CASRPVAGEQYF
TRBJ1-2 NA NA TRBV7-8 TGTGCCAGCAGCTTAAAGCAGGGCACTAACTATGGCTACACCTTC CASSLKQGTNYGYTF
TRBJ2-2 TRBD2 NA TRBV4-3 TGCGCCAGCAGCCCACGGGCTAGCGGGAGGTCCGCCGGGGAGCTGTTTTTT CASSPRASGRSAGELFF
TRBJ1-2 TRBD1 once TRBV28 TGTGCCAGCAGTTTCAATACAGGGGGCGGAAACTATGGCTACACCTTC CASSFNTGGGNYGYTF
TRBJ1-2 TRBD1 NA TRBV6-2/TRBV6-3 TGTGCCAGCAGTCTAACGAGGACAGGGAACTATGGCTACACCTTC CASSLTRTGNYGYTF
TRBJ2-2 NA NA TRBV5-1 TGCGCCAGCAGCCGGGACACCCCCGCGAACACCGGGGAGCTGTTTTTT CASSRDTPANTGELFF